The clone carrying this T cell receptor (beta chain) was seen just once. The germline CDR1 and CDR2 sequences are LGHDT and YNNKEL (reference sequence). CDR3 length: 15 residues. With 4 bases removed from V and 1 base from J, the gap between germline ends came to 13 bases. This sample is part of a study of blood T cell repertoires in COVID-19. Looking at the study overall: Material from acute and convalescent COVID-19 was sourced from the United States, Italy and Spain.

Original processing methods: Researchers report that nucleated cell counts were estimated from reference gene primer amplification. The data were produced by immunoSEQ multiplex PCR, yet TCRdb's version contains in-frame clones alone and is incomplete. That table supplies the V and J calls and clone size; D and trimming were determined from the DNA. The sample records about 74,000 clones, 75% being singletons. V is TRBV3-1 (or the pseudogene TRBV3-2) and J is TRBJ1-1; weak D call: TRBD1 (5 bases). The receptor was isolated from a man between 65 and 85 years old with acute or convalescent COVID-19. The sequenced material came from peripheral blood. The CDR3 loop reads CASSLRQNGNTEAFF. CDR3 nucleotide sequence: TGTGCCAGCAGCCTCCGACAGAACGGGAACACTGAAGCTTTCTTT.